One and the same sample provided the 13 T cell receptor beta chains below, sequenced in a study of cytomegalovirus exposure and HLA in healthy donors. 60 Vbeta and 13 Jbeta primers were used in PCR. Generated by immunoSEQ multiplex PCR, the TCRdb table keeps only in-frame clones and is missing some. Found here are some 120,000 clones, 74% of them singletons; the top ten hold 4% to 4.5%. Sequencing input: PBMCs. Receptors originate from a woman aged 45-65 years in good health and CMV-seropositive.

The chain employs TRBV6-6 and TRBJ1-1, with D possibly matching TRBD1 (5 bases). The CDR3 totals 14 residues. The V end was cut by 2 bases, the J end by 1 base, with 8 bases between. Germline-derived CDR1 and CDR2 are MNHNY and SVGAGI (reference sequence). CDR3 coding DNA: TGTGCCAGCAGTTACCAGGGCGAGAACACTGAAGCTTTCTTT. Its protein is CASSYQGENTEAFF.

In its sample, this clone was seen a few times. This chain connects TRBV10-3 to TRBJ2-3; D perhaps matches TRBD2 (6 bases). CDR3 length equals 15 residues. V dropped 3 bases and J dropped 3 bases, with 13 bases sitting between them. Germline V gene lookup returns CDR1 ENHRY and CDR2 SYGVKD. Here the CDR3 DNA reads TGTGCCATCAGTGAACGCGGGGAGCCAACAGATACGCAGTATTTT. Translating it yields CAISERGEPTDTQYF.

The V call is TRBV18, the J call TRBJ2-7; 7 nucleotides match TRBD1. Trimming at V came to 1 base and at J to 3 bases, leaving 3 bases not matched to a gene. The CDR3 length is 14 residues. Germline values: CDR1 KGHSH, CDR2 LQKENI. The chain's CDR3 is CASSPQGTVYEQYF. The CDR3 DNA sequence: TGTGCCAGCTCACCACAAGGGACAGTCTACGAGCAGTACTTC.

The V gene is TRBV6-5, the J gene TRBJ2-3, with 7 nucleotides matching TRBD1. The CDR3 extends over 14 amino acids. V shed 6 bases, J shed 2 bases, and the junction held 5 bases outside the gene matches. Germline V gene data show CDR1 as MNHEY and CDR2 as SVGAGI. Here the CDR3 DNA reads TGTGCCAGCAGCCGGACAGGATTCACAGATACGCAGTATTTT. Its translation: CASSRTGFTDTQYF.

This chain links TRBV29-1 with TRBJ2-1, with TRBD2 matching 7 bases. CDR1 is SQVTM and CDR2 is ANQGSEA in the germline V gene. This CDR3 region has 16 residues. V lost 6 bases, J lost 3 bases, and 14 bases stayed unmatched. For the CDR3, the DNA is TGCAGCGTAGGGGACTACATGGGGTCCCACTACAATGAGCAGTTCTTC. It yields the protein CSVGDYMGSHYNEQFF.

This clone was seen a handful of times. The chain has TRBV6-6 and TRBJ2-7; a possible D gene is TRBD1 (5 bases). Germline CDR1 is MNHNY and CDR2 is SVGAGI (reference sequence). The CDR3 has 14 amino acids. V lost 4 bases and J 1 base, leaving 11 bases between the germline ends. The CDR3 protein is CASSSPTGSYEQYF. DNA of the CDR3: TGTGCCAGCAGTTCCCCCACAGGATCCTACGAGCAGTACTTC.

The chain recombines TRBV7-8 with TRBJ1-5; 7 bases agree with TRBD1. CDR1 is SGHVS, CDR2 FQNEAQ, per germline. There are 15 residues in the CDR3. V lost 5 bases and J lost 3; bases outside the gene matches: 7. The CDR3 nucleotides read TGTGCCAGCAGCCCACGGACAGGCAACAATCAGCCCCAGCATTTT. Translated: CASSPRTGNNQPQHF.

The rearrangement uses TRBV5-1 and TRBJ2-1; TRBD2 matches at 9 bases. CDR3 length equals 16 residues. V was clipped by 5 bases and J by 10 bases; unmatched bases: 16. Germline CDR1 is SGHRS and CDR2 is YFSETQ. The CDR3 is CASSPRGRGGTYEQFF. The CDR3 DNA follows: TGCGCCAGCAGTCCCCGTGGGCGGGGGGGAACCTACGAGCAGTTCTTC.

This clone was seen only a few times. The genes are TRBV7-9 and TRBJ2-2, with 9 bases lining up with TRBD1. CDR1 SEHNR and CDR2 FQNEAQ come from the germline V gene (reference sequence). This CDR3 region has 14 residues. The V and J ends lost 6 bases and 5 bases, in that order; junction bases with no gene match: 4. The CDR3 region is CASRQGTGTGELFF. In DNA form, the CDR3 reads TGTGCCAGCAGACAAGGGACAGGGACCGGGGAGCTGTTTTTT. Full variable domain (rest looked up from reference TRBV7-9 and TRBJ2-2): DTGVSQNPRHKITKRGQNVTFRCDPISEHNRLYWYRQTLGQGPEFLTYFQNEAQLEKSRLLSDRFSAERPKGSFSTLEIQRTEQGDSAMYLCASRQGTGTGELFFGEGSRLTVL.

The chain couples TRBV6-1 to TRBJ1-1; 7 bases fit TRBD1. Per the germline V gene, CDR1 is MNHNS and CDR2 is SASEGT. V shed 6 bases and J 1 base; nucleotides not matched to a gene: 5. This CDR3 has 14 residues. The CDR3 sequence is CASSRGQSNTEAFF. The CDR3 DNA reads TGTGCCAGCAGCCGGGGACAGTCGAACACTGAAGCTTTCTTT.

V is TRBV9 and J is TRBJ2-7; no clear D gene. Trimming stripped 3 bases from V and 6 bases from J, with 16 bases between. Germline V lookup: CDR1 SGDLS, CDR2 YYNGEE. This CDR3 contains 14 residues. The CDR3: CASSATLLESEQYF. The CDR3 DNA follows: TGTGCCAGCAGCGCCACCTTACTCGAGAGCGAGCAGTACTTC.

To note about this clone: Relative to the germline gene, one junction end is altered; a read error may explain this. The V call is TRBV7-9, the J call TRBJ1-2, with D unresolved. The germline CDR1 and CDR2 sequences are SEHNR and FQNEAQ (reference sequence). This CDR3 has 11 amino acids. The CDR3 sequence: CASSLNWALRF. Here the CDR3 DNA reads TGTGCCAGCAGCTTAAATTGGGCGCTGCGCTTC. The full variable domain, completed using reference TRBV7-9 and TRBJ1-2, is DTGVSQNPRHKITKRGQNVTFRCDPISEHNRLYWYRQTLGQGPEFLTYFQNEAQLEKSRLLSDRFSAERPKGSFSTLEIQRTEQGDSAMYLCASSLNWALRFGSGTRLTVV.

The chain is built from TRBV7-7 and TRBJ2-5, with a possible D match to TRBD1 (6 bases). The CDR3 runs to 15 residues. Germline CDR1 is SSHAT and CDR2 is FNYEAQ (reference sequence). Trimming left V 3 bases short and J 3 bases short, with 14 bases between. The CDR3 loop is CASSLSTTGKETQYF. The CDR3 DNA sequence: TGTGCCAGCAGCTTGTCCACCACAGGGAAAGAGACCCAGTACTTC.